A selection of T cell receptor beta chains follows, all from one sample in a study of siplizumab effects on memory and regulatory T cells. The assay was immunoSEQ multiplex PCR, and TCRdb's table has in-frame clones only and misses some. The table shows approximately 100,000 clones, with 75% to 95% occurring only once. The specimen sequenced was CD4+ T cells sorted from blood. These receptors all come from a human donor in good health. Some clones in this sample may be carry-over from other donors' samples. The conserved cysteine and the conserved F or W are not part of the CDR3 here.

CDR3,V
ASSYSRGAAYEQY,TRBV6-6
ASTRGASGRSTKNIQY,TRBV5-1
ASSRASWAEAF,TRBV18
ASSLSGSHTDTQY,TRBV7-8
ASRPGVKNTGELF,TRBV2
ASSETSGSYEQY,TRBV9
ASSLGRRGGYT,TRBV28
ASSQDPHGDSYEQY,TRBV4-1
ASTPTDTQY,TRBV7-9
ASSLVTEGETQY,TRBV7-9
ASSLGQVNQPQH,TRBV7-2
ASRKLGNYGYT,TRBV19
ASSRIPGGTSTDTQY,TRBV5-4
ASSSIGETQY,TRBV27
ASSYSEGEAF,TRBV6-6
ASSNRDTLYNEQF,TRBV5-1
ASSSSGGTGETQY,TRBV7-3
ASSLTGRGAGETQY,TRBV5-1
ASRSIDTQY,TRBV25-1
ASSPGTSGRAREQY,TRBV5-1
ASSFVGDTQY,TRBV11-2
ASGRGQPDYGQY,TRBV2
ASSLVFSSNTGELF,TRBV7-9
ASSLGWEDEQF,TRBV11-3
ASSRGDSSNGYT,TRBV7-9
ASSYGQGNTEAF,TRBV6-5
ASSWGGATNEKLF,TRBV27
ASSRQGPLRDEQY,TRBV5-1
ASSQTGTSGYEQY,TRBV11-2
ASSYAGGWREVEQY,TRBV6-6
ASSDTGWGTDTQY,TRBV6-1
ASSPGRGYGTDTQY,TRBV5-1
ASSQDTSGRADREQF,TRBV4-2
ASSERVFEPQH,TRBV2